Shown below are 10 T cell receptor beta chains from a single sample sequenced in a study of technical replicates of blood from several donors. Some clones are missing from TCRdb's copy, which holds only in-frame ones; the method was immunoSEQ multiplex PCR. The table shows approximately 95,000 clones, with about 95% occurring only once. Source material: T cells isolated from PBMCs. The receptors here all came from a human donor in good health.

The genes are TRBV7-2 and TRBJ2-1; a weak D match, TRBD1 (6 bases). Germline assignment: CDR1 SGHTA and CDR2 FQGNSA. Trimming pared 6 bases from V and 1 base from J, leaving 10 bases between. CDR3 length: 14 amino acids. The CDR3 here is CASRQTGSYNEQFF. The CDR3 region has the DNA TGTGCCAGCAGGCAAACAGGGTCCTACAATGAGCAGTTCTTC.

The chain employs TRBV18 and TRBJ2-3; TRBD1 aligns across 7 bases. The V gene end was trimmed by 1 base and the J gene end by 1 base; junction bases not matched to a gene: 8. The germline V gene has CDR1 KGHSH and CDR2 LQKENI. The CDR3 contains 17 residues. The CDR3 DNA follows: TGTGCCAGCTCACCACTCTTACCGACAGGGCGCACAGATACGCAGTATTTT. Translated: CASSPLLPTGRTDTQYF. The full variable domain, rest sourced from reference TRBV18 and TRBJ2-3, is NAGVMQNPRHLVRRRGQEARLRCSPMKGHSHVYWYRQLPEEGLKFMVYLQKENIIDESGMPKERFSAEFPKEGPSILRIQQVVRGDSAAYFCASSPLLPTGRTDTQYFGPGTRLTVL.

The chain has TRBV11-2 and TRBJ1-1; a possible D gene is TRBD1 (6 bases). Germline V gene lookup returns CDR1 SGHAT and CDR2 FQNNGV. The CDR3 extends over 14 amino acids. V lost 7 bases to trimming and J lost 1 base, with 13 bases between them. CDR3 amino acids: CASNKIRGNTEAFF. The CDR3 region has the DNA TGTGCCAGCAACAAAATCAGGGGGAACACTGAAGCTTTCTTT.

The chain couples TRBV2 to TRBJ1-1, with D unresolved. Trimming pared 4 bases from V and 7 bases from J, leaving 16 bases between. The CDR3 is 14 amino acids. Germline CDR1 is SNHLY and CDR2 is FYNNEI. The CDR3 coding sequence is TGTGCCAGCAGTGTAAGTCCCACTTCCGGTGAAGCTTTCTTT. Translated: CASSVSPTSGEAFF.

This rearrangement joins TRBV23-1 to TRBJ2-1; weak D call: TRBD2 (6 bases). TRBV23-1 is filed as an ORF, its function uncertain. V was clipped by 4 bases and J by 5 bases, with 9 bases between them. The CDR3 consists of 13 residues. CDR3 protein: CASSLRENNEQFF. The CDR3 DNA sequence: TGCGCCAGCAGTCTGCGGGAAAACAATGAGCAGTTCTTC.

The chain employs TRBV20-1 and TRBJ1-2, with D tentatively TRBD1 (6 bases). Trimming shortened V by 6 bases and J by 6 bases, and 11 bases separated the two germline ends. This CDR3 comprises 11 residues. Germline values: CDR1 DFQATT, CDR2 SNEGSKA (reference sequence). The CDR3 protein is CSAIRQDGYTF. As DNA, the CDR3 is TGCAGTGCCATACGACAGGATGGCTACACCTTC.

The chain employs TRBV27 and TRBJ1-2, with D perhaps TRBD1 (6 bases). The CDR3 totals 13 residues. Germline CDR1 MNHEY, CDR2 SMNVEV (reference sequence). V was cut by 3 bases and J by 4 bases, with 9 bases left in between. The CDR3 nucleotides are TGTGCCAGCAGTTTGACACAGGGCTATGGCTACACCTTC. Translated, it gives CASSLTQGYGYTF.

The rearrangement joins TRBV19 to TRBJ2-3, with TRBD2 matching over 13 bases. Germline lookup yields CDR1 LNHDA and CDR2 SQIVND (reference sequence). Unmatched junction bases numbered 9, after V lost 7 bases and J lost 2 bases. CDR3 length: 17 residues. CDR3 residues: CASTPAGLAGITDTQYF. CDR3 nucleotides: TGTGCCAGTACCCCCGCGGGACTAGCGGGAATCACAGATACGCAGTATTTT.

The sample holds one count of this clone. This sequence joins TRBV10-3 and TRBJ2-3; TRBD1 aligns across 8 bases. This CDR3 contains 16 residues. Looked up from germline, CDR1 is ENHRY and CDR2 is SYGVKD. J gave up 2 bases and V 2 bases, and 6 bases lay outside the gene matches. CDR3 nucleotide sequence: TGTGCCATCAGTGAGGCGACAGGGGCCATCACAGATACGCAGTATTTT. Translating it yields CAISEATGAITDTQYF.

This chain links TRBV2 with TRBJ1-3, with D uncertain. CDR1 and CDR2 (germline): SNHLY, FYNNEI. Trimming took 1 base from V and 0 from J, leaving 10 bases between them. The CDR3 is 16 amino acids. CDR3 sequence (DNA): TGTGCCAGCAGTGAAGTTCGTCAGTTCTCTGGAAACACCATATATTTT. It translates to CASSEVRQFSGNTIYF.